The entry below gives a single T cell receptor beta chain sequence along with its context. This specimen belongs to a study of immune evolution from preneoplasia to lung adenocarcinoma. The repertoire was sequenced with immunoSEQ multiplex PCR; TCRdb's copy has only in-frame clones and lacks some. The sample yields several thousand clones, 86% seen once. Per the germline V gene, CDR1 is LGHNA and CDR2 is YNFKEQ. The CDR3 loop spans 15 amino acids. Trimming removed 0 bases at V and 7 bases at J, with 13 bases between. Sequenced: FFPE minimally invasive lung adenocarcinoma tissue. This clonotype originated in a person in their 70s with lung adenocarcinoma. The chain joins TRBV4-2 to TRBJ2-1; D is perhaps TRBD1 (6 bases). DNA for the CDR3: TGTGCCAGCAGCCAAGATCCAGGGGCAGGGAATGAGCAGTTCTTC. Protein product: CASSQDPGAGNEQFF.